This T cell receptor (beta chain) was sequenced in a study of T cell responses to AZD1222 COVID-19 vaccine. The CDR3 runs to 13 residues. The J segment lost 4 bases and the V segment lost 3 bases, leaving 2 bases of the junction unmatched. In germline, CDR1 is LGHDT, CDR2 YNNKEL (reference sequence). Sequencing was performed with immunoSEQ multiplex PCR; in TCRdb, only in-frame clones are kept and a portion is missing. The sample carries fewer than 150,000 clones, around 90% recorded once. The specimen was peripheral blood, collected on day 0 of AZD1222 vaccination. The V call is TRBV3-1 (or the pseudogene TRBV3-2), the J call TRBJ1-2; 7 bases match TRBD1. This receptor was identified in an adult in good health. The CDR3 region is CASSHDRVYGYTF. Written as DNA, the CDR3 is TGTGCCAGCAGCCATGACAGGGTCTATGGCTACACCTTC.